This TCR beta chain was recorded in a study of T cell responses to AZD1222 COVID-19 vaccine. Germline V lookup: CDR1 SGHDT, CDR2 YYEEEE. This CDR3 contains 15 residues. V was trimmed by 0 bases and J by 2 bases, leaving 12 bases between them. Using immunoSEQ multiplex PCR, the repertoire was profiled, and TCRdb retains in-frame clones only, with some absent. The sample holds around 99,000 clones, around 90% seen once. As concerns this clone: Its antigen is as yet unknown.

General observations from the study: Per reports, nearly half of all spike-specific TCRs target regions that are unmutated in variants.

The starting material was peripheral blood, obtained 28 days after the second AZD1222 dose. The source is an adult who received the AZD1222 COVID-19 vaccine. The gene calls are TRBV5-6 and TRBJ2-7; D is undetermined. As DNA, the CDR3 is TGTGCCAGCAGCTTGGCCGGCCAGCATACCTACGAGCAGTACTTC. This codes for CASSLAGQHTYEQYF.